The entry below gives a single TCR beta chain sequence along with its context. Its target is not known. This CDR3 spans 13 amino acids. Germline V gene data show CDR1 as MGHDK and CDR2 as SYGVNS. Trimming took 5 bases from V and 4 from J, leaving 12 bases between them. Every contributor of samples was a Caucasian grown-up residing in Nashville, Tennessee. This entry belongs to a study of shared clonotypes between healthy human individuals. Generated by immunoSEQ multiplex PCR, the TCRdb table keeps only in-frame clones and is missing some. The sample has some 1,600,000 clones, about 98% seen once. Findings and limits, study-wide: The study found lower generation probabilities in non-shared clonotypes than in those shared by all four donors. An expected dependence of interdonor clonotype sharing on sequencing depth was noted. Naive CD4 clonotype sharing across several donors was 4% to 5%.

The TCR sequence derives from a man younger than 45 in good health. Source material: naive CD4+ T cells sorted from blood. Stated subset: CD45RA+ positively selected. The chain is built from TRBV25-1 and TRBJ2-7; D gene unclear. The CDR3 spells CASSRTQNYEQYF. As DNA, the CDR3 is TGTGCCAGCAGTAGGACCCAAAATTACGAGCAGTACTTC.